This entry is about one T cell receptor beta chain. This clone was seen more than once but under ten times. Its target antigen remains unknown. Base qualities are not recorded, but no much larger clone differs from it by a single base. The sample's time point label is to be understood as: cycle 1 day 1 (C1D1), immediately before nivolumab initiation. Relapse after autologous stem cell transplantation had occurred in all trial patients, and cohorts A, B and C were distinguished by prior brentuximab vedotin exposure. A Miltenyi CD4+ T cell isolation kit was used for magnetic negative selection to purify CD4+ T cells from thawed PBMCs. The trial cohort included 55 to 65 patients with relapsed/refractory classical Hodgkin lymphoma, and each patient had a best overall response of complete response, partial response or progressive disease. Trial patients were treated with single-agent nivolumab in the multi-cohort phase II CheckMate 205 trial. An independent review committee assessed best overall response by applying the 2007 International Working Group response criteria. Trial PBMCs were obtained immediately prior to nivolumab initiation (C1D1) and on therapy at cycle 2 day 1 and cycle 4 day 1. Peripheral blood was collected in 8 mL Vacutainer Cell Preparation Tubes, from which PBMCs were isolated by centrifugation and then cryopreserved. Purified CD4+ and CD8+ fractions were prepared only for cases with an additional available PBMC sample. Magnetically labelled cells were removed on LS columns in a quadroMACS separator, and the flow-through was retained as the purified fraction.

The Qiagen DNeasy kit was used to extract genomic DNA both from unsorted PBMCs and from the negatively selected CD4+ and CD8+ fractions. TCR beta CDR3 regions were amplified by immunoSEQ multiplex PCR using primers annealing to V and J segments. A synthetic immune receptor repertoire was used to minimize amplification bias, and remaining bias was computationally removed after sequencing. Regarding the original processing steps: Custom Python scripts were used to quantify repertoire diversity as the Shannon entropy index. Unsorted, CD4+ and CD8+ repertoires were analyzed separately, except for combined analyses in which CD4+ and CD8+ sequences were merged in silico. Clonal expansion was defined as at least a 2-fold frequency increase after treatment relative to C1D1, with a pseudocount of 0.5 for undetected baseline clones. Clones with 0 or 1 copy at C1D1 were classified as singleton clones, and clones with 2 or more copies were classified as non-singleton clones. By matching protein sequences in sorted samples from the same patient, clones expanded in unsorted samples were annotated as CD4+, CD8+ or unknown. Wilcoxon tests were applied to paired samples to test diversity changes from C1D1 to C4D1. TCRdb retrieved this table from immuneACCESS and kept in-frame rearrangements only. Not all clones are present; in checked studies, unresolved V genes account for under half, and no reason is known for the remainder. V, J and clone size are those of that table, while D and trimming were read from the DNA. Present in this sample are tens of thousands of clones, about 83% of which were seen just once. 2.4% of the sample rests with the top ten.

The sample is drawn from a study of PD-1 blockade in classical Hodgkin lymphoma (TCRdb year 2020). Regarding the research as a whole: Nivolumab dosing was 3 mg/kg intravenously every 2 weeks, continuing until either disease progression or unacceptable toxicity. To define a peripheral blood immune signature of response to PD-1 blockade in classical Hodgkin lymphoma, the study combined TCR beta sequencing with CyTOF.

Relative to germline, V is missing 5 bases and J is missing 1 base, with 13 bases of the junction outside any gene match. Looking up the germline V gene (reference sequence) yields CDR1 PRHDT and CDR2 FYEKMQ. The CDR3 holds 17 amino acids from the cysteine to the phenylalanine. This entry keeps only the CDR3 DNA: 51 bases, framed from base 1. Summary of the overall study and its limitations: Baseline TCR diversity was reported to be lower in newly diagnosed patients than in healthy donors, and even lower in relapsed/refractory patients. By C4D1, a significant rise was seen in CD4+ TCR diversity but not in CD8+ TCR diversity (p=0.0027 vs p=0.16), and the rise was most apparent among complete responders (p=0.02). Baseline diversity similar to that of newly diagnosed patients was observed in trial patients achieving complete response, whereas significantly lower diversity was observed in partial responders and progressors. The study was restricted to a single clinical trial cohort, and the causes of repertoire differences, possibly disease activity or prior therapy, were left undefined. Lower diversity was observed in patients in whom nivolumab was started less than 1 year after ASCT, and these patients were excluded from later analyses so that confounding by immune reconstitution would be avoided.

This chain joins TRBV13 to TRBJ1-1, and TRBD1 matches 7 of the central bases. The specimen was CD4+ T cells from blood, collected at baseline. The clonotype originates from a human donor with classical Hodgkin lymphoma. CDR3 reads: CASSTLTGFQKNTEAFF. The nucleotide sequence is given as TGTGCCAGCAGCACCTTGACAGGGTTCCAAAAGAACACTGAAGCTTTCTTT.